One and the same sample provided the 19 T cell receptor beta chains below, sequenced in a study of blood T cell repertoires in COVID-19. Sequencing was performed with immunoSEQ multiplex PCR; in TCRdb, only in-frame clones are kept and a portion is missing. The sample comprises roughly 320,000 clones, under 90% of which are singletons, and 1.8% rests with the top ten. The material sequenced was peripheral blood. The receptor source for this set is a woman aged 25 to 45 with COVID-19, enrolled during active disease.

The chain links TRBV10-2 to TRBJ1-1; perhaps TRBD1 as D (5 bases). Per the germline V gene, CDR1 is WSHSY and CDR2 is SAAADI. The CDR3 runs 13 residues. Trimming stripped 7 bases from V and 0 bases from J, with 9 bases between. CDR3 nucleotides: TGCGCCAGCATGGCGGGGGTGAACACTGAAGCTTTCTTT. Its translation: CASMAGVNTEAFF.

The gene calls are TRBV11-2 and TRBJ2-2, with TRBD2 matching over 7 bases. V lost 1 base to trimming and J lost 4 bases; unmatched junction nucleotides: 6. The CDR3 is 16 residues long. Germline lookup yields CDR1 SGHAT and CDR2 FQNNGV. The CDR3 spells CASSLVGSGVTGELFF. The DNA for the CDR3 is TGTGCCAGCAGCTTAGTTGGGAGCGGGGTCACCGGGGAGCTGTTTTTT.

The chain is built from TRBV3-1 (or the pseudogene TRBV3-2) and TRBJ1-6; the match to TRBD1 covers 7 bases. The J segment lost 7 bases and the V segment lost 4 bases, leaving 7 bases of the junction unmatched. The CDR3 covers 15 residues. Germline V CDR1 and CDR2: LGHDT, YNNKEL (reference sequence). The CDR3 coding sequence is TGTGCCAGCAGCCGATTAGGGGGCGGCAATTCACCCCTCCACTTT. Amino acids: CASSRLGGGNSPLHF.

The chain couples TRBV3-1 (or the pseudogene TRBV3-2) to TRBJ2-3, with a tentative D call TRBD2 (5 bases). The CDR3 covers 12 residues. The germline CDR1 and CDR2 sequences are LGHDT and YNNKEL (reference sequence). Trimming took 0 bases from V and 11 from J, leaving 9 bases between them. CDR3 loop: CASSQERGRQYF. As DNA, the CDR3 is TGTGCCAGCAGCCAAGAACGGGGTCGGCAGTATTTT.

V gene TRBV11-3 combines with J gene TRBJ2-6, with TRBD2 as a possible D gene (6 bases). Trimming stripped 7 bases from V and 2 bases from J, with 15 bases between. Germline V gene lookup returns CDR1 SGHNT and CDR2 YENEEA. The CDR3 is 16 residues long. The CDR3 DNA sequence: TGTGCCAGCAACCCAGGGACTCGGGCTGGGGCCAACGTCCTGACTTTC. Amino acid sequence: CASNPGTRAGANVLTF. Full variable domain (remainder filled in from reference TRBV11-3 and TRBJ2-6): EAGVVQSPRYKIIEKKQPVAFWCNPISGHNTLYWYLQNLGQGPELLIRYENEEAVDDSQLPKDRFSAERLKGVDSTLKIQPAELGDSAVYLCASNPGTRAGANVLTFGAGSRLTVL.

The V and J genes are TRBV24-1 and TRBJ1-2, with a possible D match to TRBD1 (5 bases). The CDR3 covers 14 residues. Looked up from germline, CDR1 is KGHDR and CDR2 is SFDVKD. The V gene lost 4 bases and the J gene lost 4 bases, with 12 bases spanning the gap. The CDR3: CATSDPRGSYGYTF. The CDR3 region has the DNA TGTGCCACCAGTGACCCTCGGGGGAGCTATGGCTACACCTTC.

This chain joins TRBV11-1 and TRBJ2-5; 8 bases fit TRBD2. Germline V gene sequence: CDR1 SGHAT, CDR2 FQDESV (reference sequence). This CDR3 comprises 14 residues. The trim removed 3 bases at V and 4 bases at J, leaving 4 bases unmatched. The CDR3 reads CASSFGRDIETQYF. In DNA form, the CDR3 reads TGTGCCAGCAGCTTCGGGAGGGACATAGAGACCCAGTACTTC. Complete variable domain (other parts from reference TRBV11-1 and TRBJ2-5): EAEVAQSPRYKITEKSQAVAFWCDPISGHATLYWYRQILGQGPELLVQFQDESVVDDSQLPKDRFSAERLKGVDSTLKIQPAELGDSAMYLCASSFGRDIETQYFGPGTRLLVL.

The chain recombines TRBV5-1 with TRBJ2-3; 10 bases are a match to TRBD1. This CDR3 contains 15 residues. Looked up from germline, CDR1 is SGHRS and CDR2 is YFSETQ. Losses at the gene ends were 3 bases for V and 6 bases for J; bases not matched to a gene: 7. The CDR3 DNA follows: TGCGCCAGCAGCTCGGGACAGGGGATTATGGATACGCAGTATTTT. Amino acids: CASSSGQGIMDTQYF.

The V gene is TRBV7-9, the J gene TRBJ2-5, with 10 bases lining up with TRBD1. CDR1 SEHNR and CDR2 FQNEAQ come from the germline V gene (reference sequence). V lost 4 bases and J lost 5; bases outside the gene matches: 13. This CDR3 is built from 17 residues. CDR3 nucleotide sequence: TGTGCCAGCAGCTCCACAGCGGGACAGGGGAATTTGGAGACCCAGTACTTC. Amino acids: CASSSTAGQGNLETQYF.

The V and J genes are TRBV19 and TRBJ1-4; D unclear. The CDR3 has 15 residues. The germline V gene encodes CDR1 LNHDA and CDR2 SQIVND (reference sequence). Trimming left V 4 bases short and J 8 bases short, with 17 bases between. The CDR3 sequence: CASSTPTRPSEKLFF. The CDR3 DNA is TGTGCCAGTAGTACCCCGACACGGCCGTCGGAAAAACTGTTTTTT.

The CDR3 region is CASYPRGGNTDTQYF. DNA of the CDR3: TGTGCCAGCTACCCTAGGGGGGGAAACACAGATACGCAGTATTTT. The chain links TRBV5-4 to TRBJ2-3, with D tentatively TRBD2 (7 bases). V lost 7 bases and J lost 2, with 17 bases in between. This CDR3 has 15 residues. Looked up from germline, CDR1 is SGHNT and CDR2 is YYREEE (reference sequence).

The V gene is TRBV7-2, the J gene TRBJ2-7, with 9 bases fitting TRBD2. Germline V gene lookup returns CDR1 SGHTA and CDR2 FQGNSA. The CDR3 contains 15 residues. J gave up 2 bases and V 2 bases, and 4 bases lay outside the gene matches. CDR3 in amino acids: CASSLYGGGAYEQYV. CDR3 nucleotide sequence: TGTGCCAGCAGCTTATACGGCGGGGGGGCCTACGAGCAGTACGTC.

This clone was recorded once. The rearrangement uses TRBV2 and TRBJ2-7; perhaps TRBD2 as D (5 bases). The CDR3 contains 14 residues. Per germline, CDR1 SNHLY and CDR2 FYNNEI. Trimming shortened V by 3 bases and J by 2 bases, and 11 bases separated the two germline ends. The CDR3 DNA is TGTGCCAGCAGTGAGAGGGAAATAGCCTACGAGCAGTACGTC. Translating gives CASSEREIAYEQYV.

The rearrangement joins TRBV28 to TRBJ1-4; 8 bases agree with TRBD1. Germline V gives CDR1 MDHEN, CDR2 SYDVKM. This CDR3 contains 15 residues. The junction had 11 bases not matched to a gene; V was cut back by 7 bases and J by 7 bases. CDR3 loop: CASNTRRTGIEKLFF. The CDR3 coding sequence is TGTGCCAGCAACACCCGGAGGACAGGGATTGAAAAACTGTTTTTT.

V is TRBV5-6 and J is TRBJ2-7; no clear D gene. The germline V gene encodes CDR1 SGHDT and CDR2 YYEEEE. The V and J ends lost 0 bases and 2 bases respectively, with 9 bases between them. The CDR3 has 14 amino acids. The CDR3 bases are TGTGCCAGCAGCTTGGGGAGAGATACCTACGAGCAGTACGTC. Protein: CASSLGRDTYEQYV.

The chain joins TRBV19 to TRBJ2-5; 7 bases fit TRBD1. The CDR3 runs 15 residues. The V gene end was trimmed by 6 bases and the J gene end by 1 base; junction bases not matched to a gene: 8. In germline, CDR1 is LNHDA, CDR2 SQIVND (reference sequence). CDR3 in amino acids: CASSLRDRTQETQYF. The DNA for the CDR3 is TGTGCCAGTAGCCTAAGGGACAGAACCCAAGAGACCCAGTACTTC.

The rearrangement links TRBV27 to TRBJ2-5; 9 nucleotides align to TRBD1. Germline V gene data show CDR1 as MNHEY and CDR2 as SMNVEV (reference sequence). The CDR3 runs to 19 residues. The V and J ends lost 3 bases and 2 bases, in that order; junction bases with no gene match: 16. CDR3 loop: CASSFVGTGTPGRQETQYF. CDR3 nucleotide sequence: TGTGCCAGCAGTTTCGTCGGGACAGGGACCCCTGGTAGGCAAGAGACCCAGTACTTC.

The rearrangement joins TRBV9 to TRBJ1-4; D perhaps matches TRBD1 (6 bases). The V gene's germline CDR1 is SGDLS and CDR2 YYNGEE. The CDR3 is made up of 13 amino acids. The V end was cut by 3 bases, the J end by 8 bases, with 11 bases between. CDR3: CASSARTAEKLFF. In DNA, the CDR3 is TGTGCCAGCAGCGCTCGGACAGCCGAAAAACTGTTTTTT.

The rearrangement joins TRBV28 to TRBJ2-3, with TRBD2 identical over 8 bases. The CDR3 contains 19 residues. Trimming removed 5 bases from V and 0 bases from J; junction bases left unmatched: 16. CDR1 and CDR2 (germline): MDHEN, SYDVKM. The CDR3 region is CASSDLLAVDGESTDTQYF. In DNA, the CDR3 is TGTGCCAGCAGTGACTTACTAGCGGTGGACGGCGAAAGCACAGATACGCAGTATTTT.